This TCR beta chain originates from a study of technical replicates of blood from a handful of donors. Germline V gene data show CDR1 as SGDLS and CDR2 as YYNGEE. Trimming stripped 1 base from V and 7 bases from J, with 12 bases between. CDR3 size: 14 residues. Measured with immunoSEQ multiplex PCR; TCRdb has only the in-frame clones, and not every one. This table has 45,000 to 55,000 clones, 94% appearing once. The sample was T cells isolated from PBMCs. The clonotype was recovered from a human donor in good health. This sequence joins TRBV9 and TRBJ2-4; D possibly corresponds to TRBD2 (6 bases). The CDR3 coding sequence is TGTGCCAGCAGCGTAACGGGGGAGTTCAACATTCAGTACTTC. Its protein is CASSVTGEFNIQYF. Complete variable domain (other parts from reference TRBV9 and TRBJ2-4): DSGVTQTPKHLITATGQRVTLRCSPRSGDLSVYWYQQSLDQGLQFLIQYYNGEERAKGNILERFSAQQFPDLHSELNLSSLELGDSALYFCASSVTGEFNIQYFGAGTRLSVL.